This T cell receptor (beta chain) was captured by sequencing in a study of T cells in localized non-small cell lung cancer (dated by TCRdb to about 2020). About the full investigation: Comparing tumors with uninvolved tumor-adjacent lungs, the study looked at the T cell repertoires of fewer than 250 patients with early-stage NSCLC. The mean age of the NSCLC patients was roughly 70 years, with 130 or so men and around 99 women. The cohort consisted of 236 treatment-naive NSCLC patients whose localized lung tumors had been resected. Points the paper makes about the study in general: A median of around 62 of the top 100 tumor clones turned up in the paired uninvolved adjacent lung, and approximately 30 of those clones also ranked among the top 100 of that same adjacent lung. Because the study design was exploratory, TCR variables were selected using unadjusted p-values without false-discovery rate correction. Because multi-region sequencing of the tumors was not done, intratumor heterogeneity could not be ruled out. Uninvolved tumor-adjacent lung showed the highest T cell clonality, higher than tumor, which suggests more focused antigenic responses in the adjacent lung. Higher T cell density in blood was associated with longer overall survival, whereas higher clonality in adjacent lung was associated with shorter survival.

The immunoSEQ Assay was used to sequence TCR beta CDR3 regions from DNA. Regarding the original processing steps: T cell density was computed as TCR beta template counts normalized to usable DNA estimated by amplifying housekeeping genes. Richness was estimated with the preseqR package, extrapolating to 400,000 templates for PBMC samples and 120,000 templates for tissue samples. Clonality was calculated as one minus Pielou's evenness. Tissue-enriched TCRs were identified by differential abundance testing using productive amino-acid clonotypes, minimum total count 5 and alpha 0.1. The Jaccard Index and the Morisita Overlap Index were used to measure how much the repertoires overlapped between compartments. GLIPH grouped TCR beta CDR3s together with public tetramer-defined viral CDR3s, and a viral motif had to include at least three viral sequences and show V-gene enrichment. TCRdb took this table from immuneACCESS and kept in-frame rearrangements with V and J called. Such tables lack part of the clones; where checked against another copy, unresolved V genes explain under half of the gap, and the rest is unexplained. The V and J calls and clone size come from that table; D and trimming were worked out from the DNA. Within this sample are tens of thousands of clones, with around 90% of them counted one time only. Around 3% of the sample is taken by the ten largest.

Comments on this clone: No cognate antigen has been identified for it. Base quality data are lacking; no much larger clone is found one base away.

At diagnosis, peripheral blood, uninvolved tumor-adjacent lung and tumor were collected and were preserved as a mix of fresh-frozen and FFPE material. For TCR repertoire profiling, blood samples were analyzed in the form of peripheral blood mononuclear cells. This specimen was peripheral blood, taken before any cancer treatment. This sequence originates from a female donor aged 60 or older with stage I lung adenocarcinoma.

The CDR3 is CASSVGGQGATGNYGYTF. The nucleotide sequence is TGTGCCAGCAGCGTAGGCGGACAGGGGGCCACCGGAAACTATGGCTACACCTTC. The rearrangement joined TRBV9 to TRBJ1-2; 11 nucleotides in the junction match TRBD1. From cysteine to phenylalanine, the CDR3 is 18 amino acids long. Solely the CDR3 DNA is kept, with 54 bases framed from the first base. The germline V gene specifies SGDLS as CDR1 and YYNGEE as CDR2. From V the trimming removes 0 bases and from J it removes 2 bases, while the gene matches leave 9 bases of the junction unaccounted for.